The next 32 T cell receptor beta chains were all read from a single sample in a study of cytomegalovirus exposure and HLA in healthy donors. The PCR ran on 60 Vbeta and 13 Jbeta primers. Using immunoSEQ multiplex PCR, the repertoire was profiled, and TCRdb retains in-frame clones only, with some absent. Of over 100,000 clones listed, 76% were seen once; the top ten hold 12%. Sequenced input: PBMCs. Receptors were obtained from a middle-aged woman in good health and CMV-seropositive.

This chain connects TRBV10-3 to TRBJ1-1; D remains ambiguous. There are 14 residues in the CDR3. CDR1 ENHRY and CDR2 SYGVKD come from the germline V gene. V was shortened by 1 base and J by 4 bases, with 10 bases between the two germline ends. This CDR3 is CAISEWSRGTEAFF. The CDR3 nucleotides read TGTGCCATCAGTGAGTGGAGCCGCGGCACTGAAGCTTTCTTT.

This chain uses TRBV10-3 with TRBJ2-3; D might be TRBD2 (6 bases). The ends were cut back, 10 bases at V and 6 bases at J, with 17 bases in the middle. CDR1 and CDR2 from the germline V gene are ENHRY and SYGVKD. The CDR3 is 13 residues long. CDR3 amino acids: CARSTGAADTQYF. As DNA, the CDR3 is TGTGCCAGGTCGACGGGAGCGGCCGATACGCAGTATTTT.

This clone has only a few counts. This sample includes further DNA sequences coding for the same CDR3. The J gene is TRBJ2-5, the V gene TRBV5-6, with TRBD2 as a possible D gene (7 bases). Trimming took off 4 bases at V and 5 bases at J, with 12 bases between the two ends. The CDR3 runs 13 residues. In germline, CDR1 is SGHDT, CDR2 YYEEEE. The CDR3 DNA sequence: TGTGCCAGCAGCCTAGGGGGGGTGGAGACCCAGTACTTC. Residues: CASSLGGVETQYF. Combining the CDR3 with reference TRBV5-6 and TRBJ2-5 gives the whole variable domain DAGVTQSPTHLIKTRGQQVTLRCSPKSGHDTVSWYQQALGQGPQFIFQYYEEEERQRGNFPDRFSGHQFPNYSSELNVNALLLGDSALYLCASSLGGVETQYFGPGTRLLVL.

The chain employs TRBV5-1 and TRBJ1-6; D is unclear. Germline CDR1 reads SGHRS; CDR2 reads YFSETQ. Trimming took off 3 bases at V and 4 bases at J, with 8 bases between the two ends. This CDR3 is 14 amino acids long. The CDR3 region is CASSSGLYNSPLHF. The CDR3 bases are TGCGCCAGCAGCTCCGGGTTGTATAATTCACCCCTCCACTTT.

V is TRBV5-8 and J is TRBJ2-7; D is possibly TRBD2 (6 bases). In germline, CDR1 is SGHTS, CDR2 YDEGEE. This CDR3 region has 15 residues. Trimming took 0 bases from V and 5 from J, leaving 15 bases between them. This CDR3 is CASSLGTSNTHEQYF. Here the CDR3 DNA reads TGTGCCAGCAGCTTGGGAACTAGCAATACCCACGAGCAGTACTTC. The whole variable domain, remainder taken from reference TRBV5-8 and TRBJ2-7, is EAGVTQSPTHLIKTRGQQATLRCSPISGHTSVYWYQQALGLGLQFLLWYDEGEERNRGNFPPRFSGRQFPNYSSELNVNALELEDSALYLCASSLGTSNTHEQYFGPGTRLTVT.

The rearrangement joins TRBV18 to TRBJ2-7; TRBD2 agrees at 7 bases. V lost 2 bases to trimming and J lost 7 bases; unmatched junction nucleotides: 11. Germline V lookup: CDR1 KGHSH, CDR2 LQKENI. The CDR3 spans 15 residues. The CDR3 sequence: CASSPDPGRAGEQYF. The CDR3 nucleotides are TGTGCCAGCTCACCAGATCCAGGGAGGGCCGGGGAGCAGTACTTC.

V and J are TRBV5-5 and TRBJ1-6; D may be TRBD1 (6 bases). The V gene lost 0 bases and the J gene lost 7 bases, with 14 bases spanning the gap. Germline CDR1 and CDR2: SGHKS and YYEKEE (reference sequence). This CDR3 is built from 16 residues. The chain's CDR3 is CASSLGGRGLNSPLHF. The CDR3 bases are TGTGCCAGCAGCTTGGGGGGCAGGGGATTGAATTCACCCCTCCACTTT.

The rearrangement joins TRBV10-3 to TRBJ2-2, with unresolved D. There are 15 residues in the CDR3. Per germline, CDR1 ENHRY and CDR2 SYGVKD. The V gene lost 3 bases and the J gene lost 0 bases, with 8 bases spanning the gap. The CDR3 protein is CAISDRSANTGELFF. The CDR3 nucleotides are TGTGCCATCAGTGACAGGTCCGCGAACACCGGGGAGCTGTTTTTT.

The chain joins TRBV9 to TRBJ1-3, with 8 nucleotides matching TRBD1. The germline CDR1 and CDR2 sequences are SGDLS and YYNGEE. V was pared by 7 bases and J by 0 bases, with 3 bases of the junction left unmatched. The CDR3 sequence is 14 residues long. CDR3: CASGTGGSGNTIYF. The CDR3 nucleotides are TGTGCCAGCGGTACAGGGGGCTCTGGAAACACCATATATTTT.

A few counts support this clone. V gene TRBV6-5 combines with J gene TRBJ1-3; D gene unclear. The V and J ends lost 0 bases and 4 bases respectively, with 10 bases between them. The CDR3 consists of 15 residues. The germline V gene encodes CDR1 MNHEY and CDR2 SVGAGI. The DNA of the CDR3 is TGTGCCAGCAGTTACTCGGGTAGCGGAGGAAACACCATATATTTT. It yields the protein CASSYSGSGGNTIYF.

This clone was counted a few times. The rearrangement links TRBV7-9 to TRBJ1-2; TRBD1 matches 7 bases. The ends lost 5 bases at V and 5 bases at J; junction bases unmatched: 11. The CDR3 has 15 amino acids. Germline assignment: CDR1 SEHNR and CDR2 FQNEAQ (reference sequence). CDR3 DNA: TGTGCCAGCAGCCCCCGGGACAGACTCTTTTATGGCTACACCTTC. The encoded protein is CASSPRDRLFYGYTF.

This chain joins TRBV9 and TRBJ2-6; D is unresolved. The CDR3 spans 14 residues. CDR1 and CDR2 from the germline V gene are SGDLS and YYNGEE. The V end was cut by 4 bases, the J end by 0 bases, with 5 bases between. Written as DNA, the CDR3 is TGTGCCAGCAGCCTATTCTCTGGGGCCAACGTCCTGACTTTC. As protein: CASSLFSGANVLTF. The variable domain in full, completed from reference TRBV9 and TRBJ2-6, reads DSGVTQTPKHLITATGQRVTLRCSPRSGDLSVYWYQQSLDQGLQFLIQYYNGEERAKGNILERFSAQQFPDLHSELNLSSLELGDSALYFCASSLFSGANVLTFGAGSRLTVL.

The J gene is TRBJ2-2, the V gene TRBV27; 8 bases are shared with TRBD1. CDR3 size: 14 residues. Unmatched junction bases numbered 5, after V lost 7 bases and J lost 4 bases. Germline CDR1 and CDR2: MNHEY and SMNVEV (reference sequence). CDR3 residues: CASTWTGPTGELFF. The CDR3 bases are TGTGCCAGCACATGGACAGGGCCCACCGGGGAGCTGTTTTTT.

The chain joins TRBV7-2 to TRBJ1-2, with TRBD1 as a possible D gene (6 bases). CDR3 length: 15 residues. Germline V gene sequence: CDR1 SGHTA, CDR2 FQGNSA. Trimming pared 0 bases from V and 7 bases from J, leaving 15 bases between. The CDR3 DNA sequence: TGTGCCAGCAGCTTAGCGTTCGCGGGGGCGAGTGGCTACACCTTC. It encodes CASSLAFAGASGYTF.

This clone has a handful of counts. The V gene is TRBV5-1, the J gene TRBJ1-4; D is unresolved. The V end was cut by 7 bases, the J end by 2 bases, with 15 bases between. The CDR3 covers 15 residues. Looked up from germline, CDR1 is SGHRS and CDR2 is YFSETQ. The CDR3 reads CASREEGLTNEKLFF. DNA of the CDR3: TGCGCCAGCCGGGAGGAGGGTTTGACTAATGAAAAACTGTTTTTT. Combining the CDR3 with reference TRBV5-1 and TRBJ1-4 gives the whole variable domain KAGVTQTPRYLIKTRGQQVTLSCSPISGHRSVSWYQQTPGQGLQFLFEYFSETQRNKGNFPGRFSGRQFSNSRSEMNVSTLELGDSALYLCASREEGLTNEKLFFGSGTQLSVL.

CDR3 protein: CASSPRGRNEKLFF. The CDR3 bases are TGTGCCAGCAGTCCCCGGGGGAGAAATGAAAAACTGTTTTTT. The genes are TRBV6-1 and TRBJ1-4; TRBD1 is a possible D gene (5 bases). Germline V gives CDR1 MNHNS, CDR2 SASEGT. The CDR3 has 14 residues. V dropped 5 bases and J dropped 5 bases, with 12 bases sitting between them.

This chain uses TRBV5-1 with TRBJ1-4, with D maybe TRBD1 (5 bases). V was trimmed by 0 bases and J by 7 bases, leaving 10 bases between them. Germline V gives CDR1 SGHRS, CDR2 YFSETQ. The CDR3 has 14 amino acids. CDR3 amino acids: CASSLGQRGEKLFF. Here the CDR3 DNA reads TGCGCCAGCAGCTTGGGACAGAGAGGTGAAAAACTGTTTTTT. The entire variable domain, with the rest obtained from reference TRBV5-1 and TRBJ1-4, is as follows: KAGVTQTPRYLIKTRGQQVTLSCSPISGHRSVSWYQQTPGQGLQFLFEYFSETQRNKGNFPGRFSGRQFSNSRSEMNVSTLELGDSALYLCASSLGQRGEKLFFGSGTQLSVL.

The V gene is TRBV5-1, the J gene TRBJ2-7; D gene ambiguous. Trimming stripped 4 bases from V and 3 bases from J, with 14 bases between. This CDR3 is built from 14 residues. The germline V gene has CDR1 SGHRS and CDR2 YFSETQ. In DNA form, the CDR3 reads TGCGCCAGCAGCGTTGGCCGTTACAACTACGAGCAGTACTTC. Its protein is CASSVGRYNYEQYF.

This sequence joins TRBV5-1 and TRBJ2-7; tentatively, D is TRBD1 (6 bases). Trimming stripped 2 bases from V and 3 bases from J, with 15 bases between. Germline CDR1 is SGHRS and CDR2 is YFSETQ. The CDR3 consists of 15 residues. The CDR3 region is CASSFLPGTSYEQYF. The CDR3 DNA is TGCGCCAGCAGCTTTCTCCCCGGGACAAGCTACGAGCAGTACTTC.

The CDR3 loop is CASYKDRASNEQFF. The CDR3 DNA follows: TGCGCCAGCTACAAGGACAGGGCCTCTAATGAGCAGTTCTTC. The chain joins TRBV5-1 to TRBJ2-1, with TRBD1 matching over 8 bases. This CDR3 comprises 14 residues. V lost 7 bases and J lost 7; bases outside the gene matches: 10. Germline CDR1 and CDR2: SGHRS and YFSETQ.

About this clone: Other DNA sequences in this specimen translate into the identical CDR3. The chain joins TRBV5-1 to TRBJ2-7, with 8 nucleotides matching TRBD2. J gave up 4 bases and V 0 bases, and 3 bases lay outside the gene matches. Looked up from germline, CDR1 is SGHRS and CDR2 is YFSETQ. The CDR3 contains 14 residues. The CDR3 here is CASSLESGGYEQYF. The CDR3 nucleotides read TGCGCCAGCAGCTTGGAAAGCGGGGGATACGAGCAGTACTTC.

This chain joins TRBV18 and TRBJ2-7; D ambiguous. V lost 3 bases to trimming and J lost 3 bases, with 9 bases between them. The CDR3 is made up of 13 amino acids. Germline V gene lookup returns CDR1 KGHSH and CDR2 LQKENI. The CDR3 sequence is CASSPPVGYEQYF. In nucleotides, the CDR3 is TGTGCCAGCTCACCTCCGGTCGGCTACGAGCAGTACTTC.

In DNA form, the CDR3 reads TGTGCCACGGACGGGACACCCCTCTCTGGAAACACCATATATTTT. This translates into CATDGTPLSGNTIYF. The chain recombines TRBV6-1 with TRBJ1-3, with a possible D match to TRBD1 (6 bases). The CDR3 runs to 15 residues. The germline V gene encodes CDR1 MNHNS and CDR2 SASEGT. Trimming left V 10 bases short and J 0 bases short, with 16 bases between.

The chain carries TRBV7-2 and TRBJ2-3; no clear D gene. This CDR3 has 14 residues. Trimming pared 0 bases from V and 0 bases from J, leaving 4 bases between. CDR1 SGHTA and CDR2 FQGNSA come from the germline V gene. CDR3 DNA sequence: TGTGCCAGCAGCTTAGCGGCCAGCACAGATACGCAGTATTTT. Translation gives CASSLAASTDTQYF.

The rearrangement links TRBV7-2 to TRBJ2-7; TRBD1 is a possible D gene (6 bases). Germline V CDR1 and CDR2: SGHTA, FQGNSA. The CDR3 spans 14 residues. Trimming took 3 bases from V and 1 from J, leaving 10 bases between them. As DNA, the CDR3 is TGTGCCAGCAGCTTCTTGGGACAATCCTACGAGCAGTACTTC. Amino acid sequence: CASSFLGQSYEQYF.

In regard to this clone: An end of the junction does not agree with germline; a read error may underlie this. The V call is TRBV13, the J call TRBJ2-5; 7 bases match TRBD1. The CDR3 loop spans 15 amino acids. CDR1 and CDR2 from the germline V gene are PRHDT and FYEKMQ (reference sequence). The CDR3 nucleotides read TGCGCCAGCAGCCCCGAGGGACAGCCCCGAGAGACCCAGTACTTC. This encodes CASSPEGQPRETQYF. Variable domain in full (rest from reference TRBV13 and TRBJ2-5): AAGVIQSPRHLIKEKRETATLKCYPIPRHDTVYWYQQGPGQDPQFLISFYEKMQSDKGSIPDRFSAQQFSDYHSELNMSSLELGDSALYFCASSPEGQPRETQYFGPGTRLLVL.

This chain connects TRBV18 to TRBJ2-5, with 8 bases identical to TRBD1. Trimming cost V 1 base and J 5 bases; bases outside gene matches: 6. The CDR3 has 15 amino acids. CDR1 KGHSH and CDR2 LQKENI come from the germline V gene. The CDR3 protein is CASSPRQGAWETQYF. In DNA, the CDR3 is TGTGCCAGCTCACCACGGCAGGGGGCGTGGGAGACCCAGTACTTC.

The chain recombines TRBV18 with TRBJ2-3, with 7 bases lining up with TRBD1. J gave up 4 bases and V 6 bases, and 4 bases lay outside the gene matches. The CDR3 is 13 amino acids. Per the germline V gene, CDR1 is KGHSH and CDR2 is LQKENI. DNA for the CDR3: TGTGCCAGCTCTCGCACAGGGGCAGATACGCAGTATTTT. This codes for CASSRTGADTQYF. The full variable domain, rest sourced from reference TRBV18 and TRBJ2-3, is NAGVMQNPRHLVRRRGQEARLRCSPMKGHSHVYWYRQLPEEGLKFMVYLQKENIIDESGMPKERFSAEFPKEGPSILRIQQVVRGDSAAYFCASSRTGADTQYFGPGTRLTVL.

V and J are TRBV6-5 and TRBJ1-3; no firm D call. V was pared by 7 bases and J by 4 bases, with 5 bases between. Germline lookup yields CDR1 MNHEY and CDR2 SVGAGI. This CDR3 spans 11 amino acids. The CDR3 region is CASTGGNTIYF. CDR3 DNA: TGTGCCAGCACCGGGGGAAACACCATATATTTT.

This clone was counted between two and nine times. The chain employs TRBV6-5 and TRBJ1-2, with 9 bases matching TRBD1. The CDR3 runs 16 residues. CDR1 and CDR2 from the germline V gene are MNHEY and SVGAGI. After removal of 4 bases from V and 4 bases from J, the junction contained 10 bases not matched to a gene. The CDR3 bases are TGTGCCAGCAGTTGGGACAGGGAACCACGGGGCTATGGCTACACCTTC. This translates into CASSWDREPRGYGYTF.

DNA of the CDR3: TGTGCCAGCAGCTTGGACGGGTACTATGGCTACACCTTC. It is translated as CASSLDGYYGYTF. This chain uses TRBV5-4 with TRBJ1-2; D is unclear. Germline V CDR1 and CDR2: SGHNT, YYREEE (reference sequence). The CDR3 contains 13 residues. V was clipped by 0 bases and J by 3 bases, with 6 bases between them.

The rearrangement links TRBV30 to TRBJ1-6; D not certain. The CDR3 runs to 14 residues. The V gene lost 0 bases and the J gene lost 4 bases, with 7 bases spanning the gap. CDR1 GTSNPN and CDR2 SVGIG come from the germline V gene (reference sequence). CDR3 bases: TGTGCCTGGAGTGTAACGGAGTATAATTCACCCCTCCACTTT. Translating gives CAWSVTEYNSPLHF.